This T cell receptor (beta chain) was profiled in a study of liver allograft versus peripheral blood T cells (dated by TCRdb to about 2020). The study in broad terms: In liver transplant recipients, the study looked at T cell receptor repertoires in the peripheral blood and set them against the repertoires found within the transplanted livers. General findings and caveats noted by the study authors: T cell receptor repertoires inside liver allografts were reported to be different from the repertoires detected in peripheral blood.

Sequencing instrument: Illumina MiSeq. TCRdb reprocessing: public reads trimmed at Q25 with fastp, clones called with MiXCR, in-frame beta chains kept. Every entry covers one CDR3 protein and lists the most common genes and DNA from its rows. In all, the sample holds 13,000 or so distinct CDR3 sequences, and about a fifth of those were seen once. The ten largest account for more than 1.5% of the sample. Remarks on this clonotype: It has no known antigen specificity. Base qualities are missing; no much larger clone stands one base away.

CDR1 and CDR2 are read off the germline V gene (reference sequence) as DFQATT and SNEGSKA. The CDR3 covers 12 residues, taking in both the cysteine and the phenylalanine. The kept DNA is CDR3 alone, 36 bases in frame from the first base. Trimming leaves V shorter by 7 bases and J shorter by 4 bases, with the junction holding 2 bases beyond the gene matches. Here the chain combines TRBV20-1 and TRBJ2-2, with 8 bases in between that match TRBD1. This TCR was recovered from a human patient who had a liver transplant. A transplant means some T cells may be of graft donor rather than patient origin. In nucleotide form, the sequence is TGCAGTGTCGACAGGGGCACCGGGGAGCTGTTTTTT. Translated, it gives CSVDRGTGELFF.